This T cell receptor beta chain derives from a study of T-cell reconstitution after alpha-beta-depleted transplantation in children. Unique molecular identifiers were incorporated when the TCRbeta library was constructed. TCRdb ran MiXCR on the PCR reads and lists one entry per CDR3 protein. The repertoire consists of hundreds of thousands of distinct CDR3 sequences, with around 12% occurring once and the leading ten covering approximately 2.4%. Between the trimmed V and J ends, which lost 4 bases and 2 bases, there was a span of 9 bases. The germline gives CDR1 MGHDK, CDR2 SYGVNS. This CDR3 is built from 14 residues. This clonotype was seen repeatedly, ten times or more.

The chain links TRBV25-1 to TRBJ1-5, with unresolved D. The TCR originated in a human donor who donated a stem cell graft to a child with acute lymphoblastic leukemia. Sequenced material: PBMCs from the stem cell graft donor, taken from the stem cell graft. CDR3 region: CASSAEGGNQPQHF. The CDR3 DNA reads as TGTGCCAGCAGTGCTGAGGGTGGCAATCAGCCCCAGCATTTT.